This T cell receptor (beta chain) was identified during a study of HIV-infected patients and healthy controls. This clonotype was found many times. Antigen unknown. The repertoire came from unfractionated whole blood and reflected all unsorted peripheral T cells. RNA came from more than 2 ml of peripheral blood. Study outcomes and limitations: MAIT alpha-chain CDR3s were frequent in healthy controls, depleted in HIV+.

cDNA was made from approximately 0.55 ug RNA using alpha and beta constant primers. Using multiplexing indices, alpha and beta chain libraries were generated apart by chain-specific third strand synthesis. Each molecule carried a 12-nucleotide identifier made of two joined random hexamers added before amplification. Via MiXCR, TCRdb re-called the 5' RACE reads, giving one row per CDR3 protein. The data hold tens of thousands of distinct CDR3 sequences, with 8.5% to 9% observed a single time. V shed 2 bases and J 5 bases; nucleotides not matched to a gene: 8. Germline CDR1 and CDR2: SQVTM and ANQGSEA. The CDR3 contains 14 residues.

This chain joins TRBV29-1 and TRBJ2-5, with 7 bases aligning to TRBD1. The sample comprised blood. This clonotype originated in an adult in good health. The DNA for the CDR3 is TGCAGCGTTGAACGAGGGGGCAGGCGGGAGACCCAGTACTTC. Translation: CSVERGGRRETQYF.